Listed here is a single TCR beta chain. As handled by the study authors: Reference gene primer amplification gave nucleated cell count estimates. Sequencing used immunoSEQ multiplex PCR; TCRdb keeps in-frame clones, though not all of them. The DNA gave D and trimming, while V, J and clone size come from that table. Seen here are about 240,000 clones, around 83% observed once, and the top ten hold more than 8%. These data come from a study of blood T cell repertoires in COVID-19. Looking at the study overall: COVID-19 samples from acute and convalescent phases originated in the United States, Italy and Spain. Sample material is recorded as cDNA or gDNA derived from T cells, B-cell-depleted T cells, or PBMCs.

Germline loops: CDR1 KGHDR, CDR2 SFDVKD. The CDR3 has 13 residues. V dropped 9 bases and J dropped 0 bases, with 9 bases sitting between them. The sample consisted of peripheral blood. This chain joins TRBV24-1 and TRBJ2-3, with D perhaps TRBD1 (5 bases). This TCR was sampled from a woman of 80 years or more with acute or convalescent COVID-19. Here the CDR3 reads CATGAHSTDTQYF. The DNA for the CDR3 is TGTGCCACCGGGGCTCATAGCACAGATACGCAGTATTTT.